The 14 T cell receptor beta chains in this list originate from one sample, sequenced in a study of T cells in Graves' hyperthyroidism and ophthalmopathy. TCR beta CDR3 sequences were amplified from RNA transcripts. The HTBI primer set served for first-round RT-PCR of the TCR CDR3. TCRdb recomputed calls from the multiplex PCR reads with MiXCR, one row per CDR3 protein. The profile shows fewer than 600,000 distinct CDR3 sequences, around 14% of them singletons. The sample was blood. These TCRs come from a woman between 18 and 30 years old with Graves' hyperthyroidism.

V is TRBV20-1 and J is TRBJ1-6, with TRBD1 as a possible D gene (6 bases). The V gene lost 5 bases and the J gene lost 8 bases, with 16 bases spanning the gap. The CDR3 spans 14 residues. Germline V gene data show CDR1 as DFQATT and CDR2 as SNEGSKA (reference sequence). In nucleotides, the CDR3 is TGCAGTGCTGTAAAGGGGGGCCCGGATTCACCCCTCCACTTT. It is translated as CSAVKGGPDSPLHF.

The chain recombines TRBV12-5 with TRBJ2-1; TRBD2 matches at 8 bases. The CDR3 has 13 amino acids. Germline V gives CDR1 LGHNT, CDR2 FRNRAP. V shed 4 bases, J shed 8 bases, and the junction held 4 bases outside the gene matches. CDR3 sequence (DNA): TGTGCTAGTGGTTCCAGCGGGAGCTATGAGCAGTTCTTC. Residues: CASGSSGSYEQFF.

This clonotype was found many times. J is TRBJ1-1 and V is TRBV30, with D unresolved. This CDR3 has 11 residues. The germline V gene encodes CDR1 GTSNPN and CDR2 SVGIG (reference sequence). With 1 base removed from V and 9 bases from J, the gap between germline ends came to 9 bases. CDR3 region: CAWSEGWKAFF. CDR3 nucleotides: TGTGCCTGGAGTGAAGGATGGAAAGCTTTCTTT.

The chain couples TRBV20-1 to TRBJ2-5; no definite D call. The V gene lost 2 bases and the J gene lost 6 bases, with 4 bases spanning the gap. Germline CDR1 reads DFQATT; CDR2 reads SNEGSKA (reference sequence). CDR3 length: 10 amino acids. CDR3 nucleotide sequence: TGCAGTGCTAGATTACAGACCCAGTACTTC. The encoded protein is CSARLQTQYF.

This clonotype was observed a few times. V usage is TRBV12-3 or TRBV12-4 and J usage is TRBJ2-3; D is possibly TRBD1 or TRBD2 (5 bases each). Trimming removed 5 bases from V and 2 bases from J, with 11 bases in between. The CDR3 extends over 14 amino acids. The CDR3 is CASSTGRSTDTQYF. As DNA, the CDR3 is TGTGCCAGCAGTACGGGACGGTCCACAGATACGCAGTATTTT.

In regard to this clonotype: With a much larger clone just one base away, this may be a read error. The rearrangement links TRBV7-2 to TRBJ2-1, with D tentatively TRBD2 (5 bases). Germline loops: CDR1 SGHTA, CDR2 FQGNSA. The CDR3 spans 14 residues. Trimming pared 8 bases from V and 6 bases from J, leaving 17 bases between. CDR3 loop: CASGNRLAGNEQFF. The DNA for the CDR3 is TGTGCCAGCGGCAACCGGCTAGCTGGCAATGAGCAGTTCTTC.

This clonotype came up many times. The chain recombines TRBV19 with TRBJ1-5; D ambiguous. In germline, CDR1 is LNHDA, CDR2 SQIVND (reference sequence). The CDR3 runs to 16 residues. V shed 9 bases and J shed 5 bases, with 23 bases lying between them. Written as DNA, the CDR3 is TGTGCCAGCACCTTTGGAGTGCGGCGATCCGATCAGCCCCAGCATTTT. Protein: CASTFGVRRSDQPQHF.

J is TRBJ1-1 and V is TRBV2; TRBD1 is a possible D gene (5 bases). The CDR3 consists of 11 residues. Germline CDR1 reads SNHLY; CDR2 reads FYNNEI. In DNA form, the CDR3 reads TGTTCCCAGTCCGGGGGGACTGAAGCTTTCTTT. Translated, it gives CSQSGGTEAFF.

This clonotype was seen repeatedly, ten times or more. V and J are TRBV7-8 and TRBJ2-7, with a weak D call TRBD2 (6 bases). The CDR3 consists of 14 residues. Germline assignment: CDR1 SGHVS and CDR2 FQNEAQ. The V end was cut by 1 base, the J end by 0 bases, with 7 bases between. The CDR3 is CASSLGRGSYEQYV. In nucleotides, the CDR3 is TGTGCCAGCAGCTTAGGGCGGGGCTCCTACGAGCAGTACGTC.

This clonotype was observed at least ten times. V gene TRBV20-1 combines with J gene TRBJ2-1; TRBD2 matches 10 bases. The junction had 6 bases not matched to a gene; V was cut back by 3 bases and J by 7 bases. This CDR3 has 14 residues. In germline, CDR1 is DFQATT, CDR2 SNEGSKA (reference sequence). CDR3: CSASEAGGRNEQFF. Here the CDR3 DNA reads TGCAGTGCTAGTGAAGCGGGAGGGAGGAATGAGCAGTTCTTC.

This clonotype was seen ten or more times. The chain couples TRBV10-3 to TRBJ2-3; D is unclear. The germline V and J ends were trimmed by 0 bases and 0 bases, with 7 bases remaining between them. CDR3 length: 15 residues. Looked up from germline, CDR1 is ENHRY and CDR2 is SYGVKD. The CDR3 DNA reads TGTGCCATCAGTGAGTCGAAGTTTAGCACAGATACGCAGTATTTT. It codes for CAISESKFSTDTQYF.

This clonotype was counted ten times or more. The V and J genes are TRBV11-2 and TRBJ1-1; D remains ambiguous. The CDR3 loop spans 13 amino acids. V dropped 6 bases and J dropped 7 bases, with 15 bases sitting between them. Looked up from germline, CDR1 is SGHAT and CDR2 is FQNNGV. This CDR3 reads CASRPAGKNEAFF. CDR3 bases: TGTGCCAGCAGGCCAGCGGGGAAGAATGAAGCTTTCTTT.

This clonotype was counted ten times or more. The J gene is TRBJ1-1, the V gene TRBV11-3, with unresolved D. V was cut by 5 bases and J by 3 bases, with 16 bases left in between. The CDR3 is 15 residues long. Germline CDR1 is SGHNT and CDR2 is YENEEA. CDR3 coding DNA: TGTGCCAGCAGCCGCCCGCGGACGGTGTACACTGAAGCTTTCTTT. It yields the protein CASSRPRTVYTEAFF. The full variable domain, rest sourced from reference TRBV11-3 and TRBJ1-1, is EAGVVQSPRYKIIEKKQPVAFWCNPISGHNTLYWYLQNLGQGPELLIRYENEEAVDDSQLPKDRFSAERLKGVDSTLKIQPAELGDSAVYLCASSRPRTVYTEAFFGQGTRLTVV.

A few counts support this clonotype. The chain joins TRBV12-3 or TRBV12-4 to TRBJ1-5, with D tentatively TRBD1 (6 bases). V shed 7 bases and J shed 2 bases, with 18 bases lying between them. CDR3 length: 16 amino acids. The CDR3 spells CASTVGAARGNQPQHF. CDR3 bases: TGTGCCAGCACTGTGGGGGCAGCCCGTGGCAATCAGCCCCAGCATTTT.